This T cell receptor beta chain derives from a study of identifying expanded T cells in peripheral blood. The study, taken as a whole, reports: Roughly 2-week clone count variance significantly increased as total template count grew. Over approximately two and four weeks, about 16 and 19 clones changed, versus roughly 1.2 between replicates.

Data came from immunoSEQ multiplex PCR; TCRdb stores just in-frame clones and leaves some out. The sample lists about 78,000 clones; about four fifths were seen once. On this clone: The antigen remains unidentified.

The CDR3 has 15 residues. Trimming stripped 7 bases from V and 2 bases from J, with 15 bases between. Germline values: CDR1 MDHEN, CDR2 SYDVKM. Healthy donors had no documented immune events, such as infections, while sampled. Material for sequencing was blood. This clonotype was sampled from a person aged 18 to 69 in good health. The rearrangement joins TRBV28 to TRBJ1-5, with D perhaps matching TRBD1 (6 bases). For the CDR3, the DNA is TGTGCCAGCACCTATCAGGGGTACGGCAATCAGCCCCAGCATTTT. Its translation is CASTYQGYGNQPQHF.